The subject of this entry is one T cell receptor beta chain. Antigen unknown. CDR3 length equals 14 residues. Germline assignment: CDR1 SGHTA and CDR2 FQGTGA. Trimming stripped 6 bases from V and 8 bases from J, with 14 bases between. Investigators reverse transcribed all isolated RNA, so they sequenced expressed TCRB transcripts. TCRdb keeps only in-frame clones here, not all; method: immunoSEQ multiplex PCR. The repertoire includes about 620,000 clones, roughly 15% of them detected once, and roughly 0.098% sits in the top ten. This entry is derived from a study of beta chain features in type 1 diabetes. General observations from the study: It was among patients, rather than healthy donors, that naive, central memory and Treg TCRB repertoires appeared more similar.

This receptor was identified in a young man in good health. The V gene is TRBV7-3, the J gene TRBJ1-6; D perhaps matches TRBD1 (5 bases). The sample consisted of naive CD4+ T cells from blood. The CDR3 region is CASSRGERDSPLHF. The CDR3 DNA reads TGTGCCAGCAGTCGGGGGGAAAGGGATTCACCCCTCCACTTT.